A selection of T cell receptor beta chains follows, all from one sample in a study of response to subunit inactivated influenza vaccine. TCRdb re-derived calls from the RT-PCR reads in MiXCR, one entry per CDR3 protein. This repertoire shows around 480,000 distinct CDR3 sequences, approximately 11% found once; its top ten account for roughly 12%. Source: PBMCs from blood, taken about 40 days after vaccination. The receptors come from a middle-aged man who received an inactivated influenza vaccine. CDR3s leave out the opening cysteine and the closing phenylalanine or tryptophan. The D gene is left open where the match is weak. Clone size, where shown, is once, few, many, or a class for clones that have expanded.

j_call | clone_size | d_call | v_call | cdr3_aa
TRBJ2-3 | NA | NA | TRBV4-2 | ASSQDIPGSDTQY
TRBJ1-2 | NA | NA | TRBV15 | ATSRDREGRLNFNYGYT
TRBJ2-3 | NA | NA | TRBV6-5 | ASSYSRGRGDTQY
TRBJ2-3 | few | NA | TRBV5-1 | ASSPLLGSTDTQY
TRBJ2-1 | NA | TRBD2 | TRBV5-5 | ASSLVLAGGPTYNEQF
TRBJ1-1 | NA | NA | TRBV12-3/TRBV12-4 | ASSFGGWSEAF
TRBJ2-7 | few | TRBD1 | TRBV20-1 | SARDGRGRY
TRBJ2-1 | many | TRBD1 | TRBV12-3/TRBV12-4 | ASSPPGQGIEQF
TRBJ2-3 | NA | NA | TRBV12-3/TRBV12-4 | ATTRRGRTGDTQY
TRBJ2-7 | NA | NA | TRBV7-8 | ASSPQRAGPYEQY
TRBJ1-4 | NA | TRBD1 | TRBV5-6 | ASSTDQGVEEKLF
TRBJ2-1 | many | TRBD1 | TRBV10-3 | ATETGLNNEQF
TRBJ1-5 | many | NA | TRBV5-1 | ASEGPSPQH
TRBJ2-5 | NA | NA | TRBV11-2 | ASSSTGPRFQETQY
TRBJ2-1 | many | NA | TRBV29-1 | SVDLTGMHEQF
TRBJ1-2 | few | TRBD1 | TRBV6-2/TRBV6-3 | ASTNGQAGGYT
TRBJ2-5 | NA | NA | TRBV5-1 | ASSAGVGETQY
TRBJ2-2 | NA | NA | TRBV6-5 | ASSYFWGRAGELF
TRBJ1-5 | many | NA | TRBV12-3/TRBV12-4 | ASSLRGFQPQH
TRBJ2-2 | NA | TRBD1 | TRBV20-1 | SARDYLGTDTGELF
TRBJ1-5 | many | NA | TRBV20-1 | SARPDTLGNQPQH
TRBJ2-5 | NA | TRBD2 | TRBV7-2 | ASSLARRGMYQETQY
TRBJ2-7 | many | TRBD2 | TRBV9 | ASSVGASGSYEQY
TRBJ2-5 | NA | TRBD1 | TRBV5-6 | ASSLLSGGVETQY
TRBJ2-1 | few | TRBD1 | TRBV5-1 | ASSFGTARLGRANEQF
TRBJ2-1 | many | TRBD2 | TRBV20-1 | SARIAGGYNEQF
TRBJ2-1 | many | TRBD2 | TRBV7-9 | ASSFSAGDTEF
TRBJ2-1 | few | NA | TRBV11-2 | ASSLAVNNEQF
TRBJ2-3 | few | NA | TRBV20-1 | SARGGSRNTDTQY
TRBJ2-5 | few | NA | TRBV6-5 | ASSYTQGQETRY
TRBJ2-1 | NA | NA | TRBV20-1 | SAQGSGNEQF
TRBJ2-3 | NA | NA | TRBV28 | ASSGPAGWTDTQY
TRBJ2-3 | few | TRBD2 | TRBV11-2 | ASTGRRALDTQY
TRBJ1-3 | NA | NA | TRBV3-1 | ASSQMTDGNTIY
TRBJ1-2 | few | NA | TRBV6-1 | ASSELVGSNYGYT
TRBJ2-7 | NA | NA | TRBV9 | ASSVSDGSSYEQY
TRBJ1-1 | few | NA | TRBV12-3/TRBV12-4 | ASTQAGVKAF
TRBJ2-1 | NA | NA | TRBV6-2/TRBV6-3 | ASSSPLKSGEQF
TRBJ1-5 | few | TRBD1 | TRBV5-1 | ASSLWTGGNQPQH
TRBJ2-5 | few | NA | TRBV5-1 | ASSLQVGVQETQY
TRBJ1-5 | NA | NA | TRBV12-3/TRBV12-4 | ASSLEGSGLGNQPQH
TRBJ2-1 | NA | NA | TRBV20-1 | SAPAHEQF
TRBJ2-1 | many | TRBD2 | TRBV5-1 | ASSLGAGGSYNEQF
TRBJ2-1 | NA | NA | TRBV20-1 | SARGLTVSDYNEQF
TRBJ2-7 | NA | NA | TRBV5-1 | ASSLYPSGGGDYEQY
TRBJ2-7 | NA | TRBD2 | TRBV28 | ASSTRRESYEQY
TRBJ2-7 | few | TRBD2 | TRBV7-8 | ASSLGGGLLASEQY
TRBJ2-3 | NA | TRBD2 | TRBV20-1 | SAGTSGSIPDTQY
TRBJ1-5 | NA | TRBD1 | TRBV7-2 | ASSLQGAGGQPQH